This T cell receptor (beta chain) emerged from a study of cytomegalovirus exposure and HLA in healthy donors. V lost 4 bases and J lost 11; bases outside the gene matches: 7. The length of the CDR3 is 15 residues. The germline CDR1 and CDR2 sequences are SGHNT and YYREEE (reference sequence). Vbeta (60) and Jbeta (13) primers were used in the PCR. Measured with immunoSEQ multiplex PCR; TCRdb has only the in-frame clones, and not every one. The sample records about 140,000 clones, over 75% being singletons. Points from the study as a whole: Cytomegalovirus-associated status was assigned to fewer than 200 TCR beta chains.

A remark on this clone: What it binds is unknown.

The chain combines TRBV5-4 with TRBJ2-2; 14 bases map to TRBD2. Material for sequencing was PBMCs. This sequence originates from a man between 25 and 39 years old in good health and CMV-seronegative. DNA of the CDR3: TGTGCCAGCAGCACTAATGGACTAGCGGGGGGCGAGCTGTTTTTT. It encodes CASSTNGLAGGELFF.